A selection of T cell receptor beta chains follows, all from one sample in a study of blood T cell repertoires in COVID-19. Generated by immunoSEQ multiplex PCR, the TCRdb table keeps only in-frame clones and is missing some. The profile shows 95,000 to 150,000 clones, 80% to 90% of them singletons. Sequencing input: peripheral blood. These receptors were obtained from a man older than 75 with active or convalescent COVID-19. CDR3s include the opening cysteine and the closing phenylalanine or tryptophan. For some rows the clone size is stated as once, few or many, or as a class when expanded; others skip it.

clone_size: once; j_call: TRBJ1-5; v_call: TRBV7-8; cdr3_aa: CASSRATGLDQPQHF
clone_size: NA; j_call: TRBJ2-7; v_call: TRBV30; cdr3_aa: CAWRGGPTYEQYF
clone_size: NA; j_call: TRBJ2-1; v_call: TRBV24-1; cdr3_aa: CATSDSARRTGDSEQFF
clone_size: NA; j_call: TRBJ2-1; v_call: TRBV9; cdr3_aa: CASSGGTGKLNEQFF
clone_size: NA; j_call: TRBJ1-2; v_call: TRBV20-1; cdr3_aa: CSASRILGGKHGYTF
clone_size: once; j_call: TRBJ2-1; v_call: TRBV5-1; cdr3_aa: CASRDGTSGYNEQFF
clone_size: NA; j_call: TRBJ1-2; v_call: TRBV27; cdr3_aa: CASSPPGGGYGYTF
clone_size: NA; j_call: TRBJ1-1; v_call: TRBV6-2/TRBV6-3; cdr3_aa: CASSYSTDRGTEAFF
clone_size: NA; j_call: TRBJ2-3; v_call: TRBV6-4; cdr3_aa: CASSGGSTSTDTQYF
clone_size: NA; j_call: TRBJ1-2; v_call: TRBV19; cdr3_aa: CASSWGRGYGYTF
clone_size: NA; j_call: TRBJ1-6; v_call: TRBV4-1; cdr3_aa: CASSAGQGPETSPLHF
clone_size: NA; j_call: TRBJ2-2; v_call: TRBV4-3; cdr3_aa: CASSSPGKYLGPQTGELFF
clone_size: NA; j_call: TRBJ1-3; v_call: TRBV6-5; cdr3_aa: CASRQGPGNTIYF
clone_size: NA; j_call: TRBJ2-5; v_call: TRBV5-8; cdr3_aa: CASSLEAVGETQYF
clone_size: NA; j_call: TRBJ1-6; v_call: TRBV19; cdr3_aa: CASSIQGSYNSPLHF
clone_size: NA; j_call: TRBJ2-7; v_call: TRBV4-3; cdr3_aa: CASSQDLGGPPYEQYF
clone_size: NA; j_call: TRBJ2-7; v_call: TRBV27; cdr3_aa: CASSTPGTDEQYF
clone_size: NA; j_call: TRBJ1-1; v_call: TRBV5-1; cdr3_aa: CASSLAGSAGNTEAFF
clone_size: NA; j_call: TRBJ1-5; v_call: TRBV28; cdr3_aa: CATVTGGWDQPQHF
clone_size: few; j_call: TRBJ1-2; v_call: TRBV5-1; cdr3_aa: CASSLGVVSYGYTF
clone_size: NA; j_call: TRBJ1-5; v_call: TRBV10-3; cdr3_aa: CAISEKKDRDQPQHF
clone_size: NA; j_call: TRBJ1-5; v_call: TRBV7-2; cdr3_aa: CASRPGQSNQPQHF
clone_size: NA; j_call: TRBJ2-5; v_call: TRBV3-1/TRBV3-2; cdr3_aa: CASSQFQGETQYF
clone_size: NA; j_call: TRBJ2-5; v_call: TRBV6-4; cdr3_aa: CATPGEEQETQYF
clone_size: many; j_call: TRBJ2-3; v_call: TRBV6-4; cdr3_aa: CASSPDRGGTDTQYF
clone_size: NA; j_call: TRBJ1-4; v_call: TRBV27; cdr3_aa: CASSLNYRGGNEKLFF
clone_size: NA; j_call: TRBJ2-7; v_call: TRBV11-3; cdr3_aa: CASSLGTGTGIGEQYF
clone_size: once; j_call: TRBJ1-1; v_call: TRBV18; cdr3_aa: CASSQDRDSEAFF
clone_size: NA; j_call: TRBJ2-3; v_call: TRBV6-2/TRBV6-3; cdr3_aa: CASSRRQGSTDTQYF
clone_size: few; j_call: TRBJ2-4; v_call: TRBV4-3; cdr3_aa: CASSQAGGANIQYF
clone_size: NA; j_call: TRBJ1-4; v_call: TRBV7-2; cdr3_aa: CASTADREKLFF
clone_size: NA; j_call: TRBJ1-4; v_call: TRBV5-1; cdr3_aa: CASSSGQGGEKLFF
clone_size: NA; j_call: TRBJ2-2; v_call: TRBV6-6; cdr3_aa: CAIYTGELFF